The entry below describes one TCR beta chain. V lost 6 bases, J lost 9 bases, and 10 bases stayed unmatched. The CDR3 is 15 amino acids. CDR1 and CDR2 (germline): MGHRA, YSYEKL. The data stem from a study of blood T cell repertoires in COVID-19. Study as a whole: There were acute and convalescent COVID-19 samples, and they came from the United States, Italy and Spain.

Original methodology: Reference gene primer amplification in the assay estimated nucleated cell counts. Sequenced by immunoSEQ multiplex PCR; TCRdb stores in-frame clones only, minus some. V and J calls and clone size are copied from that table; D and trimming were computed from the DNA. The table includes around 250,000 clones, around 86% detected once. Participants' own reports of clinical history determined their cohort assignment. The sequence derives from a woman in her forties or fifties who had recovered from COVID-19. The sequencing sample was made of PBMCs or T cells enriched from blood (not recorded which). The chain carries TRBV4-1 and TRBJ2-1, with 11 nucleotides matching TRBD2. The CDR3 loop is CASRAGTSGLSEQFF. The CDR3 DNA is TGCGCCAGCAGGGCCGGGACTAGCGGCCTCAGTGAGCAGTTCTTC.